These 10 T cell receptor beta chains came from one sample sequenced in a study of T cell responses to AZD1222 COVID-19 vaccine. Method: immunoSEQ multiplex PCR; TCRdb's copy keeps in-frame clones and lacks some. This sample has 150,000 to 200,000 clones, with 85% to 95% found just once. Sequencing used peripheral blood, obtained on day 0 of AZD1222 vaccination. The receptors shown here come from an adult in good health.

This chain connects TRBV10-3 to TRBJ1-6; 8 nucleotides agree with TRBD1. Germline V gives CDR1 ENHRY, CDR2 SYGVKD. Trimming removed 6 bases from V and 10 bases from J; junction bases left unmatched: 11. This CDR3 has 15 residues. CDR3: CAIRRDRTPESPLHF. In DNA, the CDR3 is TGTGCCATCAGACGGGACAGGACTCCTGAATCACCCCTCCACTTT.

V gene TRBV28 combines with J gene TRBJ2-1, with D uncertain. The V gene's germline CDR1 is MDHEN and CDR2 SYDVKM. This CDR3 is 13 amino acids long. Trimming stripped 5 bases from V and 10 bases from J, with 15 bases between. The CDR3 coding sequence is TGTGCCAGCAGTCACCAGACCTCAAACGAGCAGTTCTTC. As protein: CASSHQTSNEQFF.

This clone was seen a few times. V is TRBV11-2 and J is TRBJ2-3, with D uncertain. V dropped 0 bases and J dropped 5 bases, with 6 bases sitting between them. The CDR3 has 13 residues. The V gene's germline CDR1 is SGHAT and CDR2 FQNNGV. CDR3 nucleotides: TGTGCCAGCAGCTTAGAATGGGTAGATACGCAGTATTTT. This gives the protein CASSLEWVDTQYF.

The rearrangement uses TRBV5-5 and TRBJ2-5; D perhaps matches TRBD2 (6 bases). Germline assignment: CDR1 SGHKS and CDR2 YYEKEE (reference sequence). This CDR3 spans 15 amino acids. Trimming cost V 0 bases and J 2 bases, with 11 bases left between them. CDR3 nucleotide sequence: TGTGCCAGCAGCTTGGCCCCTAGCGAGCAAGAGACCCAGTACTTC. Translating gives CASSLAPSEQETQYF.

The chain uses TRBV7-2 and TRBJ1-5; tentative D call: TRBD1 (5 bases). The CDR3 spans 19 residues. Germline-derived CDR1 and CDR2 are SGHTA and FQGNSA. V lost 1 base and J 2 bases, leaving 21 bases between the germline ends. The CDR3 sequence is CASSLGGVGRALGNQPQHF. The DNA for the CDR3 is TGTGCCAGCAGCTTAGGGGGAGTTGGCAGGGCCCTCGGCAATCAGCCCCAGCATTTT.

The CDR3 DNA follows: TGTGCCAGCAGTTACAGGGCAGGGGCAGAAAAACTGTTTTTT. Translation: CASSYRAGAEKLFF. The chain links TRBV6-5 to TRBJ1-4, with D possibly being TRBD1 (6 bases). V lost 2 bases and J 8 bases, leaving 12 bases between the germline ends. The CDR3 loop spans 14 amino acids. In germline, CDR1 is MNHEY, CDR2 SVGAGI.

The gene calls are TRBV7-3 and TRBJ2-1; 7 nucleotides align to TRBD1. CDR1 SGHTA and CDR2 FQGTGA come from the germline V gene. Trimming cost V 1 base and J 5 bases; bases outside gene matches: 5. This CDR3 comprises 15 residues. The CDR3 DNA reads TGTGCCAGCAGCTTAAGTCTGGGACAGCACAATGAGCAGTTCTTC. This gives the protein CASSLSLGQHNEQFF. The whole variable domain, remainder taken from reference TRBV7-3 and TRBJ2-1, is GAGVSQTPSNKVTEKGKYVELRCDPISGHTALYWYRQSLGQGPEFLIYFQGTGAADDSGLPNDRFFAVRPEGSVSTLKIQRTERGDSAVYLCASSLSLGQHNEQFFGPGTRLTVL.

CDR3 sequence: CASSSIGQGGLADTQYF. In nucleotides, the CDR3 is TGTGCCAGCAGCTCTATCGGACAGGGAGGGTTGGCAGATACGCAGTATTTT. The J gene is TRBJ2-3, the V gene TRBV7-9, with D possibly matching TRBD1 (8 bases). The CDR3 length is 17 residues. Trimming shortened V by 4 bases and J by 4 bases, and 21 bases separated the two germline ends. Germline loops: CDR1 SEHNR, CDR2 FQNEAQ (reference sequence).

This chain links TRBV6-6 with TRBJ1-2; D gene ambiguous. With 8 bases removed from V and 0 bases from J, the gap between germline ends came to 4 bases. Germline V gene data show CDR1 as MNHNY and CDR2 as SVGAGI (reference sequence). The CDR3 spans 11 residues. CDR3 sequence: CASLANYGYTF. CDR3 bases: TGTGCCAGCTTAGCTAACTATGGCTACACCTTC.

The chain links TRBV6-5 to TRBJ1-1; a possible D gene is TRBD1 (5 bases). The CDR3 covers 15 residues. Germline V gene data show CDR1 as MNHEY and CDR2 as SVGAGI. V lost 8 bases to trimming and J lost 1 base, with 17 bases between them. The CDR3 reads CASLGVIKGNTEAFF. In nucleotides, the CDR3 is TGTGCCAGCCTAGGGGTAATAAAGGGGAACACTGAAGCTTTCTTT.